Following are 32 T cell receptor beta chains from one sample sequenced in a study of cytomegalovirus exposure and HLA in healthy donors. PCR primers comprised 60 Vbeta and 13 Jbeta primers. The method was immunoSEQ multiplex PCR; TCRdb's version includes in-frame clones alone and lacks a portion of them. Here the sample spans under 100,000 clones, over 70% being singletons. The material sequenced was PBMCs. Source of these receptors: a middle-aged man in good health and CMV-seronegative.

The chain combines TRBV7-6 with TRBJ1-2, with 8 bases fitting TRBD1. V gave up 1 base and J gave up 3 bases; unmatched junction bases: 7. The CDR3 totals 16 residues. In germline, CDR1 is SGHVS, CDR2 FNYEAQ. In DNA form, the CDR3 reads TGTGCCAGCAGCTTAGGCGGACAGGGAAGGGACTATGGCTACACCTTC. This gives the protein CASSLGGQGRDYGYTF.

V and J are TRBV14 and TRBJ1-2; 7 positions agree with TRBD1. Trimming cost V 4 bases and J 7 bases; bases outside gene matches: 6. Germline CDR1 and CDR2: SGHDN and FVKESK. The CDR3 contains 13 residues. CDR3 nucleotides: TGTGCCAGCAGCCCAGGGGGACGGCTTGGCTACACCTTC. It encodes CASSPGGRLGYTF. Using reference TRBV14 and TRBJ1-2 for the parts outside the CDR3, the full variable domain is EAGVTQFPSHSVIEKGQTVTLRCDPISGHDNLYWYRRVMGKEIKFLLHFVKESKQDESGMPNNRFLAERTGGTYSTLKVQPAELEDSGVYFCASSPGGRLGYTFGSGTRLTVV.

This clone was detected a few times. The chain combines TRBV7-9 with TRBJ2-7; 9 nucleotides align to TRBD1. V lost 2 bases and J lost 1; bases outside the gene matches: 6. Germline V gene lookup returns CDR1 SEHNR and CDR2 FQNEAQ (reference sequence). This CDR3 contains 16 residues. CDR3 protein: CASSLTVGTGSYEQYF. The CDR3 DNA is TGTGCCAGCAGCTTAACGGTCGGGACAGGGTCCTACGAGCAGTACTTC.

V gene TRBV19 combines with J gene TRBJ2-7; TRBD1 aligns across 8 bases. The CDR3 runs to 14 residues. The ends lost 1 base at V and 4 bases at J; junction bases unmatched: 3. Germline V gene sequence: CDR1 LNHDA, CDR2 SQIVND (reference sequence). The CDR3 DNA is TGTGCCAGTAGTATAGGGGACAGGATATACGAGCAGTACTTC. This translates into CASSIGDRIYEQYF.

As for this clone: One end of the junction is discordant with germline, which a read error may explain. CDR3 coding DNA: TGTGCCAGCTCGGAGGGGGCTTATGGCTACCCCTTC. This gives the protein CASSEGAYGYPF. This chain links TRBV6-5 with TRBJ1-2; 7 nucleotides match TRBD1. The V gene's germline CDR1 is MNHEY and CDR2 SVGAGI. This CDR3 region has 12 residues.

The chain uses TRBV6-5 and TRBJ2-3; D is possibly TRBD2 (6 bases). CDR1 is MNHEY and CDR2 is SVGAGI in the germline V gene. Trimming removed 0 bases from V and 6 bases from J, with 16 bases in between. There are 16 residues in the CDR3. Here the CDR3 DNA reads TGTGCCAGCAGTTACTCGAGTCGAGCGGGCCAGGATACGCAGTATTTT. Protein product: CASSYSSRAGQDTQYF.

V and J are TRBV4-1 and TRBJ2-3; 12 bases are a match to TRBD2. CDR1 MGHRA and CDR2 YSYEKL come from the germline V gene. CDR3 length: 18 residues. Trimming took 4 bases from V and 5 from J; bases not matched to a gene: 13. Here the CDR3 DNA reads TGCGCCAGCAGCCCGTCCCCCTCTAGCGGGGGGGCCGGAGATACGCAGTATTTT. Protein: CASSPSPSSGGAGDTQYF.

V gene TRBV5-1 combines with J gene TRBJ1-2, with a possible D match to TRBD1 (6 bases). CDR1 and CDR2 (germline): SGHRS, YFSETQ. V lost 0 bases, J lost 4 bases, and 10 bases lay in between. CDR3 length equals 14 residues. The CDR3 DNA reads as TGCGCCAGCAGCTTGGAGGGGGGGACCTATGGCTACACCTTC. Amino acid sequence: CASSLEGGTYGYTF.

This chain links TRBV11-2 with TRBJ2-2; D is uncertain. The V gene lost 4 bases and the J gene lost 7 bases, with 10 bases spanning the gap. Germline V lookup: CDR1 SGHAT, CDR2 FQNNGV. The CDR3 is 13 amino acids. In DNA, the CDR3 is TGTGCCAGCAGCTCAGAGCGTGGCGGGGAGCTGTTTTTT. Its translation: CASSSERGGELFF.

The chain links TRBV19 to TRBJ2-7, with TRBD2 matching 11 bases. Unmatched junction bases numbered 9, after V lost 2 bases and J lost 6 bases. This CDR3 has 16 residues. The germline V gene has CDR1 LNHDA and CDR2 SQIVND (reference sequence). Written as DNA, the CDR3 is TGTGCCAGTAGTATACCTAGCGGGGGGAGTGGATCCGAGCAGTACTTC. The encoded protein is CASSIPSGGSGSEQYF. Using reference TRBV19 and TRBJ2-7 for the parts outside the CDR3, the full variable domain is DGGITQSPKYLFRKEGQNVTLSCEQNLNHDAMYWYRQDPGQGLRLIYYSQIVNDFQKGDIAEGYSVSREKKESFPLTVTSAQKNPTAFYLCASSIPSGGSGSEQYFGPGTRLTVT.

The chain carries TRBV7-4 and TRBJ1-2; D gene unclear. Germline-derived CDR1 and CDR2 are SGHVT and SQSDAQ. Trimming took 2 bases from V and 8 from J, leaving 21 bases between them. This CDR3 comprises 16 residues. DNA of the CDR3: TGTGCCAGCAGCTTATGGTGGTTTGGGCCATTCCAGGGCTACACCTTC. It yields the protein CASSLWWFGPFQGYTF.

The V call is TRBV6-4, the J call TRBJ2-2; TRBD1 is a possible D gene (6 bases). The germline CDR1 and CDR2 sequences are MRHNA and SNTAGT. The CDR3 runs 16 residues. The V and J ends lost 0 bases and 5 bases respectively, with 13 bases between them. CDR3 in amino acids: CASSDSKEGGTGELFF. The CDR3 coding sequence is TGTGCCAGCAGTGACTCGAAGGAAGGGGGAACCGGGGAGCTGTTTTTT.

This clone has just one count. The chain has TRBV11-2 and TRBJ1-4, with 9 bases fitting TRBD1. This CDR3 spans 14 amino acids. With V trimmed by 1 base and J by 7 bases, 1 base remained unmatched. Germline V gives CDR1 SGHAT, CDR2 FQNNGV. CDR3 nucleotide sequence: TGTGCCAGCAGCTTAGGGACAGGGGCTGAAAAACTGTTTTTT. It is translated as CASSLGTGAEKLFF.

The chain is built from TRBV6-6 and TRBJ2-6; 9 positions match TRBD1. The germline V gene encodes CDR1 MNHNY and CDR2 SVGAGI (reference sequence). Trimming took 10 bases from V and 0 from J; bases not matched to a gene: 7. The CDR3 sequence is 16 residues long. CDR3 amino acids: CAIQRDRVSGANVLTF. CDR3 in DNA: TGTGCCATCCAACGGGACAGGGTCTCTGGGGCCAACGTCCTGACTTTC.

V usage is TRBV6-5 and J usage is TRBJ1-3, with D possibly matching TRBD1 (6 bases). The germline gives CDR1 MNHEY, CDR2 SVGAGI. Trimming removed 8 bases at V and 7 bases at J, with 15 bases between. There are 13 residues in the CDR3. The CDR3 loop reads CASSAGASNTIYF. The CDR3 DNA is TGTGCCAGCTCCGCAGGGGCCTCGAACACCATATATTTT.

This clone has more than one count but fewer than ten. The V gene is TRBV7-2, the J gene TRBJ2-5; D call uncertain. The ends were cut back, 4 bases at V and 5 bases at J, with 11 bases in the middle. CDR3 length: 13 amino acids. Germline V CDR1 and CDR2: SGHTA, FQGNSA. The CDR3 bases are TGTGCCAGCAGCTACAACCGAGCGGAGACCCAGTACTTC. Its protein product is CASSYNRAETQYF.

Details on this clone: Relative to the germline gene, one junction end is altered; a read error may explain this. The identical CDR3 is also encoded by other nucleotide sequences in the sample. This chain links TRBV5-1 with TRBJ2-3, with 12 bases fitting TRBD2. Germline-derived CDR1 and CDR2 are SGHRS and YFSETQ. The CDR3 has 15 residues. CDR3 DNA sequence: TGCGCCAGCAGACCGGGACTAGCGGGTTTGGATACGCAGTACTTT. Its translation is CASRPGLAGLDTQYF.

The chain has TRBV30 and TRBJ2-3; D is perhaps TRBD1 (6 bases). This CDR3 contains 14 residues. The V end lost 1 base, the J end lost 4 bases, and 12 bases lay between the germline ends. Germline CDR1 is GTSNPN and CDR2 is SVGIG (reference sequence). Written as DNA, the CDR3 is TGTGCCTGGAGTGAAGTGGGGGCGGCAGATACGCAGTATTTT. It translates to CAWSEVGAADTQYF.

The J gene is TRBJ1-2, the V gene TRBV7-6, with 11 bases that match TRBD1. Per germline, CDR1 SGHVS and CDR2 FNYEAQ. Trimming removed 5 bases from V and 1 base from J; junction bases left unmatched: 9. The CDR3 extends over 17 amino acids. Here the CDR3 DNA reads TGTGCCAGCAGCCCCAGGACAGGGGGCCTGATTAACTATGGCTACACCTTC. Translated: CASSPRTGGLINYGYTF.

This rearrangement joins TRBV28 to TRBJ2-3, with no clear D. The CDR3 length is 14 residues. Germline values: CDR1 MDHEN, CDR2 SYDVKM. V shed 7 bases and J shed 2 bases, with 13 bases lying between them. The CDR3 DNA reads TGTGCCAGCACCCCCCTATCCCCCACAGATACGCAGTATTTT. It yields the protein CASTPLSPTDTQYF.

The chain joins TRBV7-9 to TRBJ2-5; 9 nucleotides agree with TRBD1. CDR1 and CDR2 from the germline V gene are SEHNR and FQNEAQ (reference sequence). The CDR3 totals 13 residues. V lost 5 bases, J lost 5 bases, and 3 bases stayed unmatched. The DNA of the CDR3 is TGTGCCAGCAGCCCAGACAGGGGGGAGACCCAGTACTTC. Its translation is CASSPDRGETQYF. The complete variable domain, with remaining parts taken from reference TRBV7-9 and TRBJ2-5, reads DTGVSQNPRHKITKRGQNVTFRCDPISEHNRLYWYRQTLGQGPEFLTYFQNEAQLEKSRLLSDRFSAERPKGSFSTLEIQRTEQGDSAMYLCASSPDRGETQYFGPGTRLLVL.

CDR3 protein: CASSSGQVSTDTQYF. The CDR3 DNA is TGTGCCAGCAGCTCGGGACAGGTTAGCACAGATACGCAGTATTTT. The chain is built from TRBV7-3 and TRBJ2-3; 8 bases match TRBD1. This CDR3 contains 15 residues. Germline CDR1 SGHTA, CDR2 FQGTGA. The V segment lost 4 bases and the J segment 0 bases; nucleotides outside the gene matches: 3. The variable domain in full, with the rest retrieved from reference TRBV7-3 and TRBJ2-3, is GAGVSQTPSNKVTEKGKYVELRCDPISGHTALYWYRQSLGQGPEFLIYFQGTGAADDSGLPNDRFFAVRPEGSVSTLKIQRTERGDSAVYLCASSSGQVSTDTQYFGPGTRLTVL.

The table lists this clone with a count of one. The J gene is TRBJ2-5, the V gene TRBV30; tentatively, D is TRBD2 (5 bases). Trimming removed 0 bases at V and 5 bases at J, with 10 bases between. The CDR3 totals 13 residues. Germline values: CDR1 GTSNPN, CDR2 SVGIG (reference sequence). The chain's CDR3 is CAWSVSGRETQYF. The CDR3 coding sequence is TGTGCCTGGAGTGTATCGGGAAGGGAGACCCAGTACTTC.

V usage is TRBV6-9 and J usage is TRBJ2-1, with 10 bases fitting TRBD2. From germline, CDR1 is MNHGY and CDR2 SVAAGI. The CDR3 is 15 residues long. With V trimmed by 6 bases and J by 2 bases, 4 bases remained unmatched. This CDR3 is CASSKSGGAYNEQFF. CDR3 DNA: TGTGCCAGCAGCAAAAGCGGGGGGGCCTACAATGAGCAGTTCTTC.

The chain has TRBV10-3 and TRBJ1-3, with D possibly being TRBD1 (5 bases). CDR1 and CDR2 (germline): ENHRY, SYGVKD. V lost 6 bases and J 0 bases, leaving 9 bases between the germline ends. CDR3 length equals 14 residues. The CDR3 region has the DNA TGTGCCATCAGGGGGGGGGTCTCTGGAAACACCATATATTTT. Translation gives CAIRGGVSGNTIYF.

This clone has a handful of counts. The gene calls are TRBV7-9 and TRBJ2-7; 8 bases line up with TRBD2. The germline gives CDR1 SEHNR, CDR2 FQNEAQ (reference sequence). V lost 3 bases and J lost 0; bases outside the gene matches: 4. The CDR3 runs to 15 residues. CDR3 region: CASSFGAGDSYEQYF. The DNA for the CDR3 is TGTGCCAGCAGCTTTGGAGCGGGGGACTCCTACGAGCAGTACTTC.

This clone was detected only once. The chain is built from TRBV6-7 and TRBJ1-2; 7 nucleotides agree with TRBD1. TRBV6-7 is known as an ORF, though its function is uncertain. J gave up 2 bases and V 7 bases, and 10 bases lay outside the gene matches. This CDR3 is 15 amino acids long. CDR3 residues: CASIRGVARNYGYTF. DNA for the CDR3: TGTGCCAGCATCAGGGGGGTGGCCAGAAACTATGGCTACACCTTC.

This clone appeared a few times. V gene TRBV11-2 combines with J gene TRBJ2-5; D remains unclear. V shed 1 base and J shed 4 bases, with 10 bases lying between them. The germline CDR1 and CDR2 sequences are SGHAT and FQNNGV. The CDR3 contains 14 residues. CDR3 residues: CASSLGQIAETQYF. The DNA of the CDR3 is TGTGCCAGCAGCTTAGGGCAGATCGCAGAGACCCAGTACTTC. The full variable domain, its missing parts supplied by reference TRBV11-2 and TRBJ2-5, is EAGVAQSPRYKIIEKRQSVAFWCNPISGHATLYWYQQILGQGPKLLIQFQNNGVVDDSQLPKDRFSAERLKGVDSTLKIQPAKLEDSAVYLCASSLGQIAETQYFGPGTRLLVL.

This clone was observed once. The chain has TRBV5-1 and TRBJ2-3; 12 positions match TRBD2. V lost 4 bases and J lost 6; bases outside the gene matches: 6. This CDR3 has 15 amino acids. In germline, CDR1 is SGHRS, CDR2 YFSETQ. The CDR3 sequence is CASSILGTSGDTQYF. In nucleotides, the CDR3 is TGCGCCAGCAGCATCCTAGGGACTAGCGGGGATACGCAGTATTTT.

The chain is built from TRBV19 and TRBJ2-4; no firm D call. CDR1 and CDR2 (germline): LNHDA, SQIVND (reference sequence). Trimming removed 2 bases at V and 8 bases at J, with 13 bases between. The length of the CDR3 is 14 residues. The CDR3 protein is CASSISAVRDIQYF. The DNA for the CDR3 is TGTGCCAGTAGTATATCCGCAGTTCGGGACATTCAGTACTTC.

This chain joins TRBV10-3 and TRBJ1-2; maybe TRBD1 (6 bases). This CDR3 region has 15 residues. V shed 2 bases and J shed 4 bases, with 14 bases lying between them. Germline V gives CDR1 ENHRY, CDR2 SYGVKD. This CDR3 is CAISEKAGDLYGYTF. The CDR3 region has the DNA TGTGCCATCAGTGAGAAGGCAGGGGACCTCTATGGCTACACCTTC.

As DNA, the CDR3 is TGTGCCAGTAGCTACCCGTCCGGGACAGGGGGCCTCGAGCAGTTCTTC. It is translated as CASSYPSGTGGLEQFF. J is TRBJ2-1 and V is TRBV19; TRBD1 matches at 12 bases. The CDR3 sequence is 16 residues long. The trim removed 6 bases at V and 10 bases at J, leaving 13 bases unmatched. CDR1 is LNHDA and CDR2 is SQIVND in the germline V gene (reference sequence).